A single sample is the source of the 10 T cell receptor beta chains below, sequenced in a study of T cell repertoires in cytomegalovirus infection. Their recognized antigens are unknown. From the reads, TCRdb called clonotypes with MiXCR, one entry per CDR3 protein. The sample includes approximately 150,000 distinct CDR3 sequences, 20% to 25% seen only once; the top ten take 25%. The sequences come from CD8+ T cells from cultured PBMCs, collected from culture after CMV antigen stimulation. These TCRs come from a human donor in good health (CMV status not recorded). Some clones in this sample may be carry-over from other donors' samples.

This clonotype occurred a few times. This chain links TRBV7-9 with TRBJ1-2; perhaps TRBD1 as D (5 bases). This CDR3 region has 14 residues. The V gene lost 1 base and the J gene lost 6 bases, with 12 bases spanning the gap. Germline CDR1 and CDR2: SEHNR and FQNEAQ (reference sequence). The CDR3 nucleotides are TGTGCCAGCAGCTTAGTCGGTGGACAAAATGGCTACACCTTC. Translating it yields CASSLVGGQNGYTF. Full variable domain (remainder filled in from reference TRBV7-9 and TRBJ1-2): DTGVSQNPRHKITKRGQNVTFRCDPISEHNRLYWYRQTLGQGPEFLTYFQNEAQLEKSRLLSDRFSAERPKGSFSTLEIQRTEQGDSAMYLCASSLVGGQNGYTFGSGTRLTVV.

A few counts support this clonotype. The chain recombines TRBV7-6 with TRBJ1-1; D is ambiguous. V gave up 2 bases and J gave up 0 bases, with 16 bases separating them. Germline CDR1 is SGHVS and CDR2 is FNYEAQ. CDR3 length: 17 amino acids. The DNA for the CDR3 is TGTGCCAGCAGCTTACCGAGGACTGAACCCATGAACACTGAAGCTTTCTTT. Translated, it gives CASSLPRTEPMNTEAFF.

This chain connects TRBV7-9 to TRBJ2-7; the D gene is possibly TRBD2 (5 bases). The CDR3 spans 18 residues. In germline, CDR1 is SEHNR, CDR2 FQNEAQ (reference sequence). The V and J ends lost 3 bases and 7 bases respectively, with 28 bases between them. This CDR3 is CASSFKDGETILRGEQYF. DNA for the CDR3: TGTGCCAGCAGCTTCAAGGATGGGGAAACGATCTTACGAGGGGAGCAGTACTTC.

This clonotype came up a few times. The V gene is TRBV7-2, the J gene TRBJ2-7; a possible D gene is TRBD2 (5 bases). V was shortened by 5 bases and J by 0 bases, with 17 bases between the two germline ends. Germline V gene sequence: CDR1 SGHTA, CDR2 FQGNSA. The CDR3 is 16 amino acids. Here the CDR3 DNA reads TGTGCCAGCAGCCCAGAGGGCCCGCTAAGCTCCTACGAGCAGTACTTC. This translates into CASSPEGPLSSYEQYF.

The chain is built from TRBV28 and TRBJ2-3, with TRBD1 matching 9 bases. This CDR3 spans 15 amino acids. Germline CDR1 is MDHEN and CDR2 is SYDVKM. The ends lost 5 bases at V and 2 bases at J; junction bases unmatched: 5. The CDR3 sequence is CASSAGQGNTDTQYF. DNA for the CDR3: TGTGCCAGCAGTGCAGGACAGGGGAACACAGATACGCAGTATTTT.

The rearrangement links TRBV27 to TRBJ1-5, with 8 bases aligning to TRBD1. The CDR3 length is 16 residues. CDR1 and CDR2 from the germline V gene are MNHEY and SMNVEV (reference sequence). Losses at the gene ends were 4 bases for V and 10 bases for J; bases not matched to a gene: 15. For the CDR3, the DNA is TGTGCCAGCAGTTCTATCCCCGGACAGGGAGGGATCCCCCAGCATTTT. It encodes CASSSIPGQGGIPQHF.

This chain connects TRBV7-9 to TRBJ1-2, with 8 bases identical to TRBD1. CDR3 length: 15 residues. Germline CDR1 is SEHNR and CDR2 is FQNEAQ (reference sequence). The CDR3 here is CASSWGTGGDYGYTF. In DNA form, the CDR3 reads TGTGCGTCCAGCTGGGGGACAGGAGGCGACTATGGCTACACCTTC.

This clonotype was observed a handful of times. The V gene is TRBV7-6, the J gene TRBJ1-1; D is uncertain. Germline CDR1 SGHVS, CDR2 FNYEAQ. The CDR3 loop spans 13 amino acids. V was cut by 5 bases and J by 1 base, with 8 bases left in between. The CDR3 spells CASSTQRNTEAFF. CDR3 DNA: TGTGCCAGCAGCACACAGAGGAACACTGAAGCTTTCTTT.

The chain couples TRBV7-8 to TRBJ1-2, with D hard to call. Trimming pared 6 bases from V and 8 bases from J, leaving 19 bases between. The CDR3 is 14 amino acids. Germline V gene sequence: CDR1 SGHVS, CDR2 FQNEAQ. The CDR3 protein is CASRATTKAGGYTF. The CDR3 DNA sequence: TGTGCCAGCAGAGCCACAACGAAGGCGGGGGGCTACACCTTC.

The chain uses TRBV6-1 and TRBJ2-2; D gene ambiguous. The germline gives CDR1 MNHNS, CDR2 SASEGT. The CDR3 runs to 12 residues. The V gene lost 10 bases and the J gene lost 4 bases, with 10 bases spanning the gap. The CDR3 here is CANRDSTGELFF. The CDR3 region has the DNA TGTGCCAACAGAGACTCCACCGGGGAGCTGTTTTTT.